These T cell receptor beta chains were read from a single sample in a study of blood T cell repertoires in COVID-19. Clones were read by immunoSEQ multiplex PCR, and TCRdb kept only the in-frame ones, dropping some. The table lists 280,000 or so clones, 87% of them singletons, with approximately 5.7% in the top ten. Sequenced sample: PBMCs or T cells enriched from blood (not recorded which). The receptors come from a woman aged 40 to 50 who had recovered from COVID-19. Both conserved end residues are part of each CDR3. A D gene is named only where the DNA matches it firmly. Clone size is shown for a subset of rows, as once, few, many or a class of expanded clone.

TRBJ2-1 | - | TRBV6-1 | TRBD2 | TGTGCCAGCAGTCAAGCGGGAGGTGAGCAGTTCTTC | CASSQAGGEQFF
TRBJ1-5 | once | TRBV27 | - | TGTGCCAGCAGTTTGTCAGGGGTCGGCAATCAGCCCCAGCATTTT | CASSLSGVGNQPQHF
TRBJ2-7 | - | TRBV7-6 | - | TGTGCCAGCAGCTTATTACCGGGAGTTTCGAGAAGCTCCTACGAGCAGTACTTC | CASSLLPGVSRSSYEQYF
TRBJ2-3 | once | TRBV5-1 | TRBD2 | TGCGCCAGCAGAAAGACTAGCGTTAGCACAGATACGCAGTATTTT | CASRKTSVSTDTQYF
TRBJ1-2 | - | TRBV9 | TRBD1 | TGTGCCAGCAGCGGAACAGGGGGCGACTATGGCTACACCTTC | CASSGTGGDYGYTF
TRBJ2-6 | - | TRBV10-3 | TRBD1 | TGTGCCATCAGTGAGGGTTTGGGACAGGGGGCCTCTGGGGCCAACGTCCTGACTTTC | CAISEGLGQGASGANVLTF
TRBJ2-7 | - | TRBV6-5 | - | TGTGCCAGCAGTTACTCGGGAGTTAGCGAGCAGTACTTC | CASSYSGVSEQYF
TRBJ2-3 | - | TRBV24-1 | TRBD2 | TGTGCCACCAGTGATTCGCCTAGCGGGAGCGGGACAGATACGCAGTATTTT | CATSDSPSGSGTDTQYF
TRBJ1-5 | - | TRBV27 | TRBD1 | TGTGCCAGCAGGCGACAGGGGACTCAGCCCCAGCATTTT | CASRRQGTQPQHF
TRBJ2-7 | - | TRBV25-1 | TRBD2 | TGTGCCAGCAGTGCCCCGGGATTCGGGAGGAGGAACGAGCAGTACTTC | CASSAPGFGRRNEQYF
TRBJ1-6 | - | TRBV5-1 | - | TGCGCCAGCTGTATGGGGAACAGGGATGACTCACCCCTCCACTTT | CASCMGNRDDSPLHF
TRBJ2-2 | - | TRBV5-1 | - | TGCGCCAGCAGCTTGGAAGAGGTCGGAACCGGGGAGCTGTTTTTT | CASSLEEVGTGELFF
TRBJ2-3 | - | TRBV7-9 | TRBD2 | TGTGCCGGAAGGGAGGGAGATACGCAGTATTTT | CAGREGDTQYF
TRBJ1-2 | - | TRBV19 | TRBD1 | TGTGCCAGTACCGACAGGGGCTATGGCTACACCTTC | CASTDRGYGYTF
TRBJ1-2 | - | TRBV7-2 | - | TGTGCCAGCAGATCCGGGGTCTATGGCTACACCTTC | CASRSGVYGYTF
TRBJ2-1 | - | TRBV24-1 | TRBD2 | TGTGCCACCAGTGATTTCGGGGCGGGGACTAGCGGGTACAATGAGCAGTTCTTC | CATSDFGAGTSGYNEQFF
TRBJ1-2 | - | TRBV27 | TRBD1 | TGTGCCAGCAGTTTATCAGCAGGGGGCAACTATGGCTACACCTTC | CASSLSAGGNYGYTF
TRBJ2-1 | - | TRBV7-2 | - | TGTGCCAGCAGCTGGACAGAGTACAATGAGCAGTTCTTC | CASSWTEYNEQFF
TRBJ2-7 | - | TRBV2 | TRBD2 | TGTGCCAGCAGGGGACCAGCGGGAGACGAGCAGTACTTC | CASRGPAGDEQYF
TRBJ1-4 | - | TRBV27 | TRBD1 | TGTGCCAGCAGTACAAACAGGGGTGGTGAAAAACTGTTTTTT | CASSTNRGGEKLFF
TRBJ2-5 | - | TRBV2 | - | TGTGCCAGCAGTGGCGGGGGCCCCGAGACCCAGTACTTC | CASSGGGPETQYF
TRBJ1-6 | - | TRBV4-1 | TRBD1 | TGCGCCAGCAGCCAAGTTCCGGGACAGGGAAGTTCACCCCTCCACTTT | CASSQVPGQGSSPLHF
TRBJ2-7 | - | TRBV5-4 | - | TGTGCCAGCAGCCCGAGCAACTCCTACGAGCAGTACTTC | CASSPSNSYEQYF
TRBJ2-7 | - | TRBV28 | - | TGTGCCAGCAGCCGTAGCGCACCCTACGAGCAGTACTTC | CASSRSAPYEQYF
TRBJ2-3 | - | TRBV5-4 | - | TGTGCCAGCAGCCCCCCAGGTCCTGGCACAGATACGCAGTATTTT | CASSPPGPGTDTQYF
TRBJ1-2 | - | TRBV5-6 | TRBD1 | TGTGCCAGCAGCCGCGGATGGGACAGGGGGGAAGAAGGCTATGGCTACACCTTC | CASSRGWDRGEEGYGYTF